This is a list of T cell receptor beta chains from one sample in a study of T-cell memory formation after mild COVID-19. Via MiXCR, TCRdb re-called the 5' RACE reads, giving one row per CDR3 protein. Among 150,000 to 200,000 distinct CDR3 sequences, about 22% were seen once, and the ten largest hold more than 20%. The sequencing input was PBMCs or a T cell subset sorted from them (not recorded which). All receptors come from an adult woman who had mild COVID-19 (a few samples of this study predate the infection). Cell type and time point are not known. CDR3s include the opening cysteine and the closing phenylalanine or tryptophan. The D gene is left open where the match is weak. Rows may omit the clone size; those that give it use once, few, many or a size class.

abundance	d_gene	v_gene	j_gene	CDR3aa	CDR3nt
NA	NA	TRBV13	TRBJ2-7	CASSLGRDTVYEQYF	TGTGCCAGCAGCTTAGGCCGGGACACAGTCTACGAGCAGTACTTC
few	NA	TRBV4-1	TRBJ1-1	CASAPATNTEAFF	TGCGCCAGCGCGCCGGCCACGAACACTGAAGCTTTCTTT
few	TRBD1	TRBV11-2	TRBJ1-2	CASSLTAGGSPNYGYTF	TGTGCCAGCAGCTTAACCGCAGGGGGCTCCCCTAACTATGGCTACACCTTC
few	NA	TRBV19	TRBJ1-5	CASVPGTLGNQPQHF	TGTGCCAGTGTTCCCGGGACTCTAGGCAATCAGCCCCAGCATTTT
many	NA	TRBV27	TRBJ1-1	CASSSQSAQNTEAFF	TGTGCCAGCAGTTCCCAGTCAGCCCAGAACACTGAAGCTTTCTTT
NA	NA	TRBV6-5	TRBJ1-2	CASSYSYVENYGYTF	TGTGCCAGCAGTTACTCCTACGTCGAGAACTATGGCTACACCTTC
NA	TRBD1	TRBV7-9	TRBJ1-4	CASSLDREFEKLFF	TGTGCCAGCAGTCTAGACAGGGAATTTGAAAAACTGTTTTTT
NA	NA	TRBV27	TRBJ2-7	CASSLRGGYEQYF	TGTGCCAGCAGTTTGAGGGGAGGCTACGAGCAGTACTTC
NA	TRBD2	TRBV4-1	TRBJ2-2	CASSQGSGLAGNPNTGELFF	TGCGCCAGCAGCCAAGGGTCCGGACTAGCGGGGAACCCGAACACCGGGGAGCTGTTTTTT
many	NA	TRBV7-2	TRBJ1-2	CASKDANYGYTF	TGTGCCAGCAAAGACGCTAACTATGGCTACACCTTC
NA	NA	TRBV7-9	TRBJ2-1	CASSLGIGEQFF	TGTGCCAGCAGCTTGGGGATCGGTGAGCAGTTCTTC
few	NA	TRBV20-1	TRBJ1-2	CSARDVAGPNYGYTF	TGCAGTGCTAGAGATGTGGCAGGTCCTAACTATGGCTACACCTTC
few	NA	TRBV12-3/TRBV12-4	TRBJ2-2	CASNRIDRNGELFF	TGTGCCAGCAACCGGATAGACCGGAACGGGGAGCTGTTTTTT
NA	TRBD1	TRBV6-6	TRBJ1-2	CASTLTGYYGYTF	TGTGCCAGCACCCTGACAGGGTACTATGGCTACACCTTC
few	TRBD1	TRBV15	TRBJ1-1	CATSSLDRAGGKTEAFF	TGTGCCACCAGCAGCTTGGACAGGGCCGGAGGTAAGACTGAAGCTTTCTTT
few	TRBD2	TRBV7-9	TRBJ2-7	CASSSGASGPYEQYF	TGTGCCAGCAGCTCCGGGGCTAGCGGACCCTACGAGCAGTACTTC
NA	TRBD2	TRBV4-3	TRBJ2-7	CASSVAGEVNEQYF	TGCGCCAGCAGCGTAGCGGGAGAGGTCAACGAGCAGTACTTC
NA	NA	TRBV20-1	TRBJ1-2	CSARGLLGYTF	TGCAGTGCTAGAGGCCTCTTGGGCTACACCTTC
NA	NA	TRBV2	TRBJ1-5	CASRGAIGNQPQHF	TGTGCCAGCAGGGGGGCCATTGGAAATCAGCCCCAGCATTTT
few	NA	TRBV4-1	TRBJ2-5	CASSQEEGMETQYF	TGCGCCAGCAGCCAAGAGGAAGGGATGGAGACCCAGTACTTC
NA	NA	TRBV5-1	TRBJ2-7	CASSLEWGTAYEQYF	TGCGCCAGCAGCTTGGAGTGGGGGACCGCCTACGAGCAGTACTTC
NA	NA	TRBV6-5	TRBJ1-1	CASSYREGSTEAFF	TGTGCCAGCAGTTACCGTGAAGGGAGCACTGAAGCTTTCTTT
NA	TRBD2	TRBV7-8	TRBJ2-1	CASTSAGGNNEQFF	TGTGCCAGCACATCGGCGGGAGGGAACAATGAGCAGTTCTTC
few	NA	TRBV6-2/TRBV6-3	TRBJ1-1	CASSYGGQIMNTEAFF	TGTGCCAGCAGTTACGGGGGCCAAATCATGAACACTGAAGCTTTCTTT